The clone carrying this T cell receptor beta chain was seen ten or more times. TCRdb re-analysed the 5' RACE reads in MiXCR, keeping a single row per CDR3 protein. The sample contains around 44,000 distinct CDR3 sequences, over 7.5% of which appear only once. Germline CDR1 and CDR2: SGHTA and FQGTGA. The CDR3 sequence is 17 residues long. V was pared by 0 bases and J by 4 bases, with 15 bases between. This specimen comes from a study of early T cells in non-severe SARS-CoV-2 infection. The sample taken for sequencing was whole blood. The chain recombines TRBV7-3 with TRBJ2-2; a weak D match, TRBD1 (5 bases). The receptor comes from an adult who was a healthcare worker with PCR-confirmed SARS-CoV-2 infection or an uninfected control (not recorded which). CDR3 coding DNA: TGTGCCAGCAGCTTAACTGCGCGGCCCCAGGGCACCGGGGAGCTGTTTTTT. Translated: CASSLTARPQGTGELFF.